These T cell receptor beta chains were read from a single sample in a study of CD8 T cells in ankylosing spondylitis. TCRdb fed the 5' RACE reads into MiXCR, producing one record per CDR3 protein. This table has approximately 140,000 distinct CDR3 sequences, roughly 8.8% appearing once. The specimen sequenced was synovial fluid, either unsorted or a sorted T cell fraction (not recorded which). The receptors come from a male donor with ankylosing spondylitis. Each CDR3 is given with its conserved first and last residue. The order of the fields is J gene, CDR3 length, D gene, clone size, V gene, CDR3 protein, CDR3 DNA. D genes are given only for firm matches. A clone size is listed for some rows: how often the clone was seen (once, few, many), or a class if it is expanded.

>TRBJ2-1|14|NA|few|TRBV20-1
CSAYRQNSYNEQFF
TGCAGTGCTTACCGACAGAACTCCTACAATGAGCAGTTCTTC
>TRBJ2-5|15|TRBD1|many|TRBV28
CASSPYGQEVETQYF
TGTGCCAGCAGTCCCTACGGACAGGAGGTAGAGACCCAGTACTTC
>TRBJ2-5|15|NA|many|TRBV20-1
CSARPLQSLQETQYF
TGCAGTGCTAGACCCCTTCAGTCCCTCCAAGAGACCCAGTACTTC
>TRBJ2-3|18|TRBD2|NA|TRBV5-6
CASTTKIGLAGGPDTQYF
TGTGCCAGCACCACGAAAATCGGACTAGCGGGTGGACCAGATACGCAGTATTTT
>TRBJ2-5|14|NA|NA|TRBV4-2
CASSQEWVGETQYF
TGTGCCAGCAGCCAAGAATGGGTGGGCGAGACCCAGTACTTC
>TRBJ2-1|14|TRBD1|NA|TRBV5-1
CASSRDRGQGEQFF
TGCGCCAGCAGCCGGGACAGGGGGCAAGGTGAGCAGTTCTTC
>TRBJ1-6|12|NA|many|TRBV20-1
CSARDPNSPLHF
TGCAGTGCTAGAGATCCTAATTCACCCCTCCACTTT
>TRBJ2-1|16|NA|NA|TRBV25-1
CASSQTGSRSYNEQFF
TGTGCCAGCAGTCAGACAGGAAGCAGGTCCTACAATGAGCAGTTCTTC
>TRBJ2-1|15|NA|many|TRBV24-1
CATSDPVGPQVEQFF
TGTGCCACCAGTGATCCGGTAGGGCCGCAAGTCGAGCAGTTCTTC
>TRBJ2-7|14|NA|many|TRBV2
CASRLEGSSYEQYF
TGTGCCAGCAGGCTGGAGGGGAGCTCCTACGAGCAGTACTTC
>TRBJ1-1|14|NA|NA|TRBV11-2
CASSLDRQNTEAFF
TGTGCCAGCAGCTTAGATAGGCAGAACACTGAAGCTTTCTTT
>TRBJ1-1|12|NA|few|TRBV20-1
CSARKSTGEAFF
TGCAGTGCTCGTAAATCTACCGGAGAAGCTTTCTTT
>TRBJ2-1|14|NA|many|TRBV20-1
CSAIRGSSYNEQFF
TGCAGTGCTATTCGAGGAAGCTCCTACAATGAGCAGTTCTTC
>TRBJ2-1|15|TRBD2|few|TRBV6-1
CASSRRLAGDNEQFF
TGTGCCAGCAGTAGAAGACTAGCGGGAGACAATGAGCAGTTCTTC
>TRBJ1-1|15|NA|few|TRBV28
CASRQRFLAYTEAFF
TGTGCCAGCAGACAGAGATTTCTGGCGTACACTGAAGCTTTCTTT
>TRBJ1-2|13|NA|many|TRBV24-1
CATSDLSGAGYTF
TGTGCCACCAGTGATTTGAGCGGGGCAGGCTACACCTTC
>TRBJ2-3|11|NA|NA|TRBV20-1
CSAAGLYTQYF
TGCAGTGCGGCGGGACTGTATACGCAGTATTTT
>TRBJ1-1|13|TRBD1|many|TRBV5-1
CASSVRDSTEAFF
TGCGCCAGCAGCGTACGGGACAGCACTGAAGCTTTCTTT
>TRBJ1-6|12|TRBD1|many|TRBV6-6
CASRQGTSPLHF
TGTGCCAGCAGACAGGGGACTTCACCCCTCCACTTT
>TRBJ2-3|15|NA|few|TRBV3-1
CASSQRGTSTDTQYF
TGTGCCAGCAGCCAAAGGGGGACTAGCACAGATACGCAGTATTTT
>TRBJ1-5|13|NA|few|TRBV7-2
CASSPISNQPQHF
TGTGCCAGCAGCCCCATTAGCAATCAGCCCCAGCATTTT
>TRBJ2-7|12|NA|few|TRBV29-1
CSVEGFLGEQYF
TGCAGCGTTGAAGGCTTTCTAGGCGAGCAGTACTTC
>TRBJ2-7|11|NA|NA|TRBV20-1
CSATDGYEQYF
TGCAGTGCTACGGACGGCTACGAGCAGTACTTC
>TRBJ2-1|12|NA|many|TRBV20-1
CSATDRTDEQFF
TGCAGTGCTACCGACAGGACCGATGAGCAGTTCTTC
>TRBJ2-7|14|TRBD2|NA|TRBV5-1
CASSLSRGDYEQYF
TGCGCCAGCAGCTTGAGTCGGGGGGACTACGAGCAGTACTTC
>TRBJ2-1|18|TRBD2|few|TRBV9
CASSKTSGGTGLYNEQFF
TGTGCCAGCAGCAAGACTAGCGGGGGGACGGGTCTCTACAATGAGCAGTTCTTC